The rows below give T cell receptor beta chains drawn from one sample of a study of memory CD4+ T cells and cytomegalovirus serostatus. Generated by immunoSEQ multiplex PCR, the TCRdb table keeps only in-frame clones and is missing some. The sample has 75,000 to 90,000 clones, more than 70% seen once. The sequencing sample was made of memory CD4+ T cells from blood. Receptors were obtained from an adult in good health and CMV-seronegative. Both conserved end residues are part of each CDR3. Each record gives: CDR3 protein, CDR3 DNA, J gene, D gene, clone size, V gene. The D gene is left open where the match is weak. Size is omitted from some rows. Given values are once, few, many or a class for expanded clones.

CDR3aa: CASSLRLAGGTDTQYF
CDR3nt: TGTGCCAGCAGCTTAAGACTAGCGGGGGGCACAGATACGCAGTATTTT
j_gene: TRBJ2-3
d_gene: TRBD2
abundance: few
v_gene: TRBV7-2

CDR3aa: CASSSGTGSYNEQFF
CDR3nt: TGCGCCAGCAGTTCCGGGACAGGGTCCTACAATGAGCAGTTCTTC
j_gene: TRBJ2-1
d_gene: TRBD1
abundance: NA
v_gene: TRBV5-1

CDR3aa: CASSIRAVGSAYNEQFF
CDR3nt: TGTGCCAGTAGTATAAGAGCGGTTGGTTCGGCCTACAATGAGCAGTTCTTC
j_gene: TRBJ2-1
d_gene: NA
abundance: few
v_gene: TRBV19

CDR3aa: CASTRGRTSNYGYTF
CDR3nt: TGTGCCAGCACCCGCGGACGGACCTCTAACTATGGCTACACCTTC
j_gene: TRBJ1-2
d_gene: NA
abundance: NA
v_gene: TRBV6-5

CDR3aa: CASSFRGGSNEKLFF
CDR3nt: TGTGCCAGCAGCTTCCGGGGGGGATCTAATGAAAAACTGTTTTTT
j_gene: TRBJ1-4
d_gene: NA
abundance: NA
v_gene: TRBV9

CDR3aa: CASSLDGSNYGYTF
CDR3nt: TGTGCCAGCAGCTTAGATGGGTCTAACTATGGCTACACCTTC
j_gene: TRBJ1-2
d_gene: NA
abundance: once
v_gene: TRBV7-8

CDR3aa: CASSQVAFAGMNTEAFF
CDR3nt: TGTGCCAGCAGCCAAGTAGCTTTCGCAGGGATGAACACTGAAGCTTTCTTT
j_gene: TRBJ1-1
d_gene: NA
abundance: NA
v_gene: TRBV14

CDR3aa: CASSLGGYEQYF
CDR3nt: TGTGCCAGCAGTTTGGGGGGTTACGAGCAGTACTTC
j_gene: TRBJ2-7
d_gene: NA
abundance: NA
v_gene: TRBV28

CDR3aa: CASSPRLLGRETQYF
CDR3nt: TGTGCCAGCAGCCCTCGTCTCCTGGGAAGAGAGACCCAGTACTTC
j_gene: TRBJ2-5
d_gene: NA
abundance: NA
v_gene: TRBV6-5

CDR3aa: CASSLADPAGAFF
CDR3nt: TGTGCCAGCAGCTTAGCTGACCCCGCGGGGGCTTTCTTT
j_gene: TRBJ1-1
d_gene: NA
abundance: NA
v_gene: TRBV11-2

CDR3aa: CASSLVSGSDEKLFF
CDR3nt: TGTGCCAGCAGCTTAGTTTCTGGGTCCGATGAAAAACTGTTTTTT
j_gene: TRBJ1-4
d_gene: NA
abundance: NA
v_gene: TRBV7-2

CDR3aa: CASSATADTQYF
CDR3nt: TGTGCCAGCAGCGCGACGGCAGATACGCAGTATTTT
j_gene: TRBJ2-3
d_gene: NA
abundance: few
v_gene: TRBV7-6

CDR3aa: CASSQEPALEQFF
CDR3nt: TGTGCCAGCAGCCAAGAGCCAGCCCTCGAGCAGTTCTTC
j_gene: TRBJ2-1
d_gene: NA
abundance: NA
v_gene: TRBV4-2

CDR3aa: CASSWGGAEGYTF
CDR3nt: TGTGCCAGTAGTTGGGGGGGCGCAGAGGGCTACACCTTC
j_gene: TRBJ1-2
d_gene: NA
abundance: NA
v_gene: TRBV19

CDR3aa: CASSLASGFNQPQHF
CDR3nt: TGTGCCAGCAGCTTAGCCTCCGGTTTCAATCAGCCCCAGCATTTT
j_gene: TRBJ1-5
d_gene: NA
abundance: NA
v_gene: TRBV7-8

CDR3aa: CASSLGPGNTIYF
CDR3nt: TGTGCCAGCAGCTTGGGGCCGGGAAACACCATATATTTT
j_gene: TRBJ1-3
d_gene: NA
abundance: NA
v_gene: TRBV5-4

CDR3aa: CASSLGGGSWRGDNEQFF
CDR3nt: TGTGCCAGCAGCCTCGGAGGGGGTAGTTGGCGGGGGGACAATGAGCAGTTCTTC
j_gene: TRBJ2-1
d_gene: TRBD2
abundance: NA
v_gene: TRBV7-8

CDR3aa: CAISESMVVNQPQHF
CDR3nt: TGTGCCATCAGTGAGTCGATGGTCGTCAATCAGCCCCAGCATTTT
j_gene: TRBJ1-5
d_gene: NA
abundance: NA
v_gene: TRBV10-3

CDR3aa: CASSPGQGVISTDTQYF
CDR3nt: TGTGCCAGCAGCCCAGGGCAGGGTGTAATTAGCACAGATACGCAGTATTTT
j_gene: TRBJ2-3
d_gene: NA
abundance: NA
v_gene: TRBV9

CDR3aa: CASSPRRGRDTEAFF
CDR3nt: TGTGCCAGTAGTCCGCGCAGGGGGAGGGACACTGAAGCTTTCTTT
j_gene: TRBJ1-1
d_gene: TRBD1
abundance: NA
v_gene: TRBV19

CDR3aa: CAIRGALATNEKLFF
CDR3nt: TGTGCCATAAGAGGGGCACTAGCAACTAATGAAAAACTGTTTTTT
j_gene: TRBJ1-4
d_gene: NA
abundance: once
v_gene: TRBV10-3

CDR3aa: CAISESSRISPLHF
CDR3nt: TGTGCCATCAGTGAGTCGTCAAGGATTTCACCCCTCCACTTT
j_gene: TRBJ1-6
d_gene: NA
abundance: few
v_gene: TRBV10-3

CDR3aa: CASSRTTRRTEAFF
CDR3nt: TGTGCCAGCTCCCGAACTACGCGGCGGACTGAAGCTTTCTTT
j_gene: TRBJ1-1
d_gene: NA
abundance: NA
v_gene: TRBV6-5

CDR3aa: CASSPLFAGANNYGYTF
CDR3nt: TGTGCCAGTAGTCCCCTTTTCGCGGGGGCCAATAACTATGGCTACACCTTC
j_gene: TRBJ1-2
d_gene: NA
abundance: NA
v_gene: TRBV19

CDR3aa: CSANPGTGVTGELFF
CDR3nt: TGCAGCGCGAACCCCGGGACAGGGGTCACCGGGGAGCTGTTTTTT
j_gene: TRBJ2-2
d_gene: TRBD1
abundance: NA
v_gene: TRBV29-1

CDR3aa: CASSESGVRIDTQYF
CDR3nt: TGTGCCAGCAGTGAATCTGGAGTCCGTATTGATACGCAGTATTTT
j_gene: TRBJ2-3
d_gene: NA
abundance: NA
v_gene: TRBV25-1

CDR3aa: CASYIGGANTEAFF
CDR3nt: TGTGCCTCGTACATAGGGGGCGCGAACACTGAAGCTTTCTTT
j_gene: TRBJ1-1
d_gene: TRBD1
abundance: NA
v_gene: TRBV30

CDR3aa: CASSQGGRGRNTEAFF
CDR3nt: TGTGCCAGCAGCCAAGGGGGGAGGGGACGAAACACTGAAGCTTTCTTT
j_gene: TRBJ1-1
d_gene: NA
abundance: NA
v_gene: TRBV5-4

CDR3aa: CASSPQPGAHYGYTF
CDR3nt: TGTGCCAGCAGCCCCCAGCCAGGGGCGCACTATGGCTACACCTTC
j_gene: TRBJ1-2
d_gene: NA
abundance: NA
v_gene: TRBV9

CDR3aa: CASSSLQRNTEAFF
CDR3nt: TGTGCCAGCAGTTCCTTACAGAGAAACACTGAAGCTTTCTTT
j_gene: TRBJ1-1
d_gene: NA
abundance: NA
v_gene: TRBV6-5

CDR3aa: CASSETGGRGDSPLHF
CDR3nt: TGTGCCAGCAGTGAAACGGGAGGCCGAGGTGATTCACCCCTCCACTTT
j_gene: TRBJ1-6
d_gene: NA
abundance: NA
v_gene: TRBV2

CDR3aa: CASSSHPRETQYF
CDR3nt: TGTGCCAGCAGTTCTCATCCGCGGGAGACCCAGTACTTC
j_gene: TRBJ2-5
d_gene: NA
abundance: NA
v_gene: TRBV28

CDR3aa: CASSRDRTDKLFF
CDR3nt: TGTGCCAGCAGCCGGGACAGGACGGACAAACTGTTTTTT
j_gene: TRBJ1-4
d_gene: TRBD1
abundance: NA
v_gene: TRBV2

CDR3aa: CASSLKFGGEGSLGAFF
CDR3nt: TGCGCCAGCAGCTTGAAGTTTGGGGGCGAGGGAAGTCTTGGCGCTTTCTTT
j_gene: TRBJ1-1
d_gene: NA
abundance: NA
v_gene: TRBV5-1

CDR3aa: CASSAGLAAYEQYF
CDR3nt: TGTGCCAGCAGCGCGGGACTAGCGGCATACGAGCAGTACTTC
j_gene: TRBJ2-7
d_gene: TRBD2
abundance: once
v_gene: TRBV9

CDR3aa: CASSSSDSYGYTF
CDR3nt: TGTGCCAGCAGTTCCTCGGACAGTTATGGCTACACCTTC
j_gene: TRBJ1-2
d_gene: NA
abundance: NA
v_gene: TRBV28

CDR3aa: CASSYGYFGAKNIQYF
CDR3nt: TGTGCCAGCAGTTACGGGTATTTCGGAGCCAAAAACATTCAGTACTTC
j_gene: TRBJ2-4
d_gene: NA
abundance: NA
v_gene: TRBV6-5

CDR3aa: CASSFTGGVRNSPLHF
CDR3nt: TGTGCCAGCAGCTTTACAGGGGGCGTTCGGAATTCACCCCTCCACTTT
j_gene: TRBJ1-6
d_gene: TRBD1
abundance: NA
v_gene: TRBV13

CDR3aa: CASSLGLVSDTDTQYF
CDR3nt: TGTGCCAGCAGCTTGGGACTAGTTTCTGATACAGATACGCAGTATTTT
j_gene: TRBJ2-3
d_gene: TRBD2
abundance: NA
v_gene: TRBV7-9

CDR3aa: CASSVDPGRSGNTIYF
CDR3nt: TGTGCCAGCAGCGTAGATCCAGGGCGCTCTGGAAACACCATATATTTT
j_gene: TRBJ1-3
d_gene: NA
abundance: NA
v_gene: TRBV9